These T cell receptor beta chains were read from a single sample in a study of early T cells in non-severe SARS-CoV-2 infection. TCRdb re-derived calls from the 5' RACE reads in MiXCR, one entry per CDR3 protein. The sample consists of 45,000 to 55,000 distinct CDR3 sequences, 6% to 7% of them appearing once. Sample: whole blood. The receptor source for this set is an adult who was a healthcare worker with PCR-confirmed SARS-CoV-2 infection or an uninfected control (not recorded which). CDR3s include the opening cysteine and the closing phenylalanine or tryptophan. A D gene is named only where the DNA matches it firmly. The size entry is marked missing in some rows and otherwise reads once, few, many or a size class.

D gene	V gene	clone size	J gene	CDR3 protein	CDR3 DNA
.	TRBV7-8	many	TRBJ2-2	CASAYRGSGELFF	TGTGCCAGCGCCTATCGCGGCTCCGGGGAGCTGTTTTTT
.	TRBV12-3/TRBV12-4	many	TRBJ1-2	CASSEMGLEGYTF	TGTGCCAGCAGCGAAATGGGACTGGAGGGCTACACCTTC
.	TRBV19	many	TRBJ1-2	CASRGRNNYGYTF	TGTGCCTCCCGGGGCCGAAACAACTATGGCTACACCTTC
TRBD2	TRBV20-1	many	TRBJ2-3	CSARDHASGSTDTQYF	TGCAGTGCTAGAGATCACGCTAGCGGGTCCACAGATACGCAGTATTTT
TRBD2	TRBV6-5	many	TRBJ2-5	CASSPLLGTSGGAVETQYF	TGTGCCAGCAGTCCACTCCTTGGTACTAGCGGGGGGGCAGTGGAGACCCAGTACTTC
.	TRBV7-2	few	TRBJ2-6	CASRGGPSGANVLTF	TGTGCCAGCAGGGGGGGTCCCTCTGGGGCCAACGTCCTGACTTTC
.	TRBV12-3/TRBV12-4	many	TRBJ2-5	CASSFPGETQYF	TGTGCCAGCAGTTTTCCGGGGGAGACCCAGTACTTC
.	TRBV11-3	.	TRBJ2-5	CASSLAPGLQGETQYF	TGTGCCAGCAGCTTAGCCCCCGGGCTCCAAGGCGAGACCCAGTACTTC
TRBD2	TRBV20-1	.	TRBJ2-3	CSARPRGADTQYF	TGCAGTGCTAGGCCCCGGGGGGCAGATACGCAGTATTTT
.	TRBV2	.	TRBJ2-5	CASSWNGGETQYF	TGTGCCAGCAGTTGGAATGGTGGAGAGACCCAGTACTTC
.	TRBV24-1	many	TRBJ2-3	CATSDLRGGGADTQYF	TGTGCCACCAGTGACCTTAGAGGGGGAGGGGCAGATACGCAGTATTTT
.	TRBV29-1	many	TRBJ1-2	CSAPLKGPGSGNYGYTF	TGCAGCGCCCCCCTCAAGGGCCCAGGGTCGGGTAACTATGGCTACACCTTC
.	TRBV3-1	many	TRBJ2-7	CASSQDPGALSYEQYF	TGTGCCAGCAGCCAAGATCCAGGGGCGTTATCCTACGAGCAGTACTTC
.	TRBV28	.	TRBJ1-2	CASSSLPYGYTF	TGTGCCAGCAGTTCGTTGCCTTATGGCTACACCTTC
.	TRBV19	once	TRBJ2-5	CASSMAKAVRGGTQYF	TGTGCCAGTAGTATGGCGAAAGCAGTCCGAGGAGGGACCCAGTACTTC
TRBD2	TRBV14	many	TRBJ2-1	CASSHKRGNEQFF	TGTGCCAGCAGCCATAAGCGGGGGAATGAGCAGTTCTTC
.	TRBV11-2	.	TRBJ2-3	CASSLGEVSTDTQYF	TGTGCCAGCAGCTTAGGAGAGGTTTCTACAGATACGCAGTATTTT
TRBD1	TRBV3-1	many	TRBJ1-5	CASSPGTGWQPQHF	TGTGCCAGCAGCCCCGGGACAGGGTGGCAGCCCCAGCATTTT
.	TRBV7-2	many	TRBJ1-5	CASSRRGGDQPQHF	TGTGCCAGCAGCAGAAGGGGGGGCGATCAGCCCCAGCATTTT
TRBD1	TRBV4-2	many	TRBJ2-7	CASSQGGGGREQYF	TGTGCCAGCAGCCAAGGAGGGGGCGGAAGGGAGCAGTACTTC
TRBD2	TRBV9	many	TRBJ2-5	CASSVSAGRGYKETQYF	TGTGCCAGCAGCGTTTCGGCGGGGAGGGGATATAAAGAGACCCAGTACTTC
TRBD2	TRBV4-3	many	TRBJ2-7	CASSQGRLAGSYEQYF	TGCGCCAGCAGCCAAGGCCGACTAGCGGGGAGCTACGAGCAGTACTTC
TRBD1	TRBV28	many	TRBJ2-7	CASRPGQGLEQYF	TGTGCCAGCAGGCCGGGACAGGGACTTGAGCAGTACTTC
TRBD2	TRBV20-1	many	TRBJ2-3	CSARERASGGPTNTQYF	TGCAGTGCTAGAGAAAGGGCTAGCGGGGGACCCACGAATACGCAGTATTTT
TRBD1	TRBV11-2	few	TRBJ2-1	CASSSQGYEQFF	TGTGCCAGCAGCTCACAGGGGTATGAGCAGTTCTTC
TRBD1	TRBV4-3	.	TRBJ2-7	CASSQIPGQGSDEQYF	TGCGCCAGCAGCCAAATACCGGGACAGGGCTCGGACGAGCAGTACTTC
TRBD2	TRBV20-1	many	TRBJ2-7	CSARDGGALSYEQYF	TGCAGTGCTAGAGACGGGGGGGCGCTCTCCTACGAGCAGTACTTC
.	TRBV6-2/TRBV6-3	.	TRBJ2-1	CASSYGEWQFF	TGTGCCAGCAGTTATGGGGAATGGCAGTTCTTC
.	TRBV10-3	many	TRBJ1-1	CAISDLESNTEAFF	TGTGCCATCAGTGACCTGGAATCGAACACTGAAGCTTTCTTT
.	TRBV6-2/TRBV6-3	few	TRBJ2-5	CASRTSRTGGQETQYF	TGTGCCAGCAGGACGAGTCGGACCGGAGGGCAAGAGACCCAGTACTTC
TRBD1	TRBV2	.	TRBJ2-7	CASILQGALRGEQYF	TGTGCCAGCATTCTACAGGGGGCCCTTAGGGGCGAGCAGTACTTC
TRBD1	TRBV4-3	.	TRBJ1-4	CASSQDLGQGSDEKLFF	TGCGCCAGCAGCCAAGATTTAGGACAGGGTTCGGATGAAAAACTGTTTTTT
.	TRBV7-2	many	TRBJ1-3	CASSLQGNTIYF	TGTGCCAGCAGCTTACAGGGAAACACCATATATTTT
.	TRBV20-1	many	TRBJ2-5	CSAVFLAGQETQYF	TGCAGTGCAGTGTTCCTGGCAGGACAAGAGACCCAGTACTTC
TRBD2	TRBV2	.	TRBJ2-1	CASRATASGDSYNEQFF	TGTGCCAGCAGAGCGACAGCCAGCGGGGACTCCTACAATGAGCAGTTCTTC
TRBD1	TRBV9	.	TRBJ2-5	CASSPNGQGQETQYF	TGTGCCAGCAGCCCAAACGGACAGGGGCAAGAGACCCAGTACTTC
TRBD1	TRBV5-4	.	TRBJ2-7	CASSLDRGRSYEQYF	TGTGCCAGCAGCCTAGACAGGGGGCGCTCCTACGAGCAGTACTTC
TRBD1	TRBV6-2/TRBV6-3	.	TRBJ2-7	CASSWGQGYEQYF	TGTGCCAGCAGTTGGGGACAGGGATACGAGCAGTACTTC
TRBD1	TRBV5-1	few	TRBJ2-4	CASSLGFSVVGQGGNIQYF	TGCGCCAGCAGCTTGGGATTTAGTGTGGTAGGACAGGGCGGAAACATTCAGTACTTC
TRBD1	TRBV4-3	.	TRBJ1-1	CASSHPGTGTNTEAFF	TGCGCCAGCAGCCATCCAGGGACAGGGACGAACACTGAAGCTTTCTTT
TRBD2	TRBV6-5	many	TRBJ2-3	CASSYARGGHGDTQYF	TGTGCCAGCAGTTACGCGCGCGGGGGGCACGGAGATACGCAGTATTTT
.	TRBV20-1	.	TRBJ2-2	CSPRPNTGELFF	TGCAGCCCCCGCCCGAACACCGGGGAGCTGTTTTTT
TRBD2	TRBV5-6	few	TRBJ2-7	CASSLDSERGFSYEQYF	TGTGCCAGCAGCTTGGATTCGGAGCGGGGGTTCTCCTACGAGCAGTACTTC
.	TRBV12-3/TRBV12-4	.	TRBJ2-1	CASSFTGRLSEQFF	TGTGCCAGCAGTTTTACCGGGCGCCTCAGTGAGCAGTTCTTC
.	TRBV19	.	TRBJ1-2	CASSIPRGYGYTF	TGTGCCAGTAGTATTCCCCGGGGCTATGGCTACACCTTC
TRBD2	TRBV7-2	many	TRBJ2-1	CASSLVGSGAYNEQFF	TGTGCCAGCAGCTTAGTGGGGAGCGGGGCCTACAATGAGCAGTTCTTC
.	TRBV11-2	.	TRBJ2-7	CASSLMNEQYF	TGTGCCAGCAGCTTAATGAATGAGCAGTACTTC